This entry concerns a single T cell receptor beta chain. These data are taken from a study of T cells after yellow fever vaccination. Study information: Low-cell-number fractions were prepared with SMART-Seq v4 Ultra Low Input.

The V gene lost 0 bases and the J gene lost 8 bases, with 8 bases spanning the gap. The CDR3 runs 13 residues. Germline loops: CDR1 LNHNV, CDR2 YYDKDF (reference sequence). A single record per CDR3 protein comes from TCRdb applying MiXCR to the 5' RACE reads. The repertoire holds 300,000 to 400,000 distinct CDR3 sequences, with about 6.2% as singletons. The sample was PBMCs, taken 5 days after the yellow fever booster vaccination. The genes are TRBV15 and TRBJ2-1, with no clear D. The TCR sequence derives from a man aged 25-45 years who received the YFV17D yellow fever vaccine. This chain's CDR3 is CATSRDLFDEQFF. The DNA for the CDR3 is TGTGCCACCAGCAGAGACCTTTTTGATGAGCAGTTCTTC.